These 22 T cell receptor beta chains were all obtained from the same sample, sequenced in a study of OX40 agonist ivuxolimab in advanced cancers. The method was immunoSEQ multiplex PCR; TCRdb's version includes in-frame clones alone and lacks a portion of them. The sample has 76,000 or so clones; around nine tenths are singletons. The source material was CD4+ or CD8+ T cells sorted from blood, sampled in a trial of the OX40 agonist ivuxolimab. These receptors all come from an adult with an advanced solid tumor such as melanoma, head and neck, liver or kidney cancer.

CDR3 nucleotide sequence: TGTGCCAGCTCACCGGTCGGGACAGATAATCAGCCCCAGCATTTT. It is translated as CASSPVGTDNQPQHF. This chain connects TRBV18 to TRBJ1-5, with 7 bases lining up with TRBD1. After removal of 3 bases from V and 4 bases from J, the junction contained 6 bases not matched to a gene. The CDR3 is 15 amino acids. Germline V gives CDR1 KGHSH, CDR2 LQKENI. Complete variable domain (other parts from reference TRBV18 and TRBJ1-5): NAGVMQNPRHLVRRRGQEARLRCSPMKGHSHVYWYRQLPEEGLKFMVYLQKENIIDESGMPKERFSAEFPKEGPSILRIQQVVRGDSAAYFCASSPVGTDNQPQHFGDGTRLSIL.

The chain recombines TRBV28 with TRBJ1-3; the D is unclear. Germline lookup yields CDR1 MDHEN and CDR2 SYDVKM. V dropped 7 bases and J dropped 4 bases, with 26 bases sitting between them. The CDR3 extends over 18 amino acids. CDR3 in DNA: TGTGCCAGCATTAAGGGAGGCACCTTATTTGAACAGGGAAACACCATATATTTT. Its translation is CASIKGGTLFEQGNTIYF.

The gene calls are TRBV9 and TRBJ2-7; TRBD1 matches at 10 bases. J gave up 5 bases and V 4 bases, and 6 bases lay outside the gene matches. This CDR3 is 14 amino acids long. Per germline, CDR1 SGDLS and CDR2 YYNGEE. CDR3 sequence: CASSLGTGVHEQYF. As DNA, the CDR3 is TGTGCCAGCAGCTTAGGGACAGGGGTCCACGAGCAGTACTTC.

This clone was detected only once. The V call is TRBV10-2, the J call TRBJ2-1; TRBD2 is a possible D gene (6 bases). The germline V gene encodes CDR1 WSHSY and CDR2 SAAADI. The V and J ends lost 2 bases and 9 bases respectively, with 11 bases between them. The CDR3 covers 13 residues. This chain's CDR3 is CASSERLDAEQFF. The CDR3 region has the DNA TGCGCCAGCAGTGAGAGACTAGATGCTGAGCAGTTCTTC.

The chain employs TRBV5-4 and TRBJ2-1, with 7 bases identical to TRBD2. The length of the CDR3 is 14 residues. The V segment lost 4 bases and the J segment 4 bases; nucleotides outside the gene matches: 5. CDR1 is SGHNT and CDR2 is YYREEE in the germline V gene (reference sequence). Here the CDR3 reads CASSRGDYYNEQFF. The CDR3 region has the DNA TGTGCCAGCAGCCGGGGGGACTATTACAATGAGCAGTTCTTC.

The rearrangement uses TRBV10-1 and TRBJ1-4; TRBD1 matches 8 bases. The CDR3 is 15 residues long. Germline CDR1 is WNHNN and CDR2 is SYGVQD (reference sequence). With 4 bases clipped from V and 7 bases from J, the junction kept 8 bases outside the gene matches. CDR3 region: CASSASDRDIEKLFF. For the CDR3, the DNA is TGCGCCAGCAGTGCGTCGGACAGGGATATTGAAAAACTGTTTTTT.

The chain employs TRBV4-3 and TRBJ1-3; D call uncertain. The CDR3 is 13 amino acids. Per germline, CDR1 LGHNA and CDR2 YSLEER. V lost 3 bases, J lost 4 bases, and 7 bases lay in between. The CDR3 DNA sequence: TGCGCCAGCAGCCAGCAGAGGGGAAACACCATATATTTT. Translated, it gives CASSQQRGNTIYF.

The rearrangement joins TRBV19 to TRBJ1-1, with D uncertain. This CDR3 is 13 amino acids long. The V end was cut by 6 bases, the J end by 1 base, with 9 bases between. The germline gives CDR1 LNHDA, CDR2 SQIVND (reference sequence). CDR3 DNA sequence: TGTGCCAGTAGCTCCACAGAGAACACTGAAGCTTTCTTT. Protein sequence: CASSSTENTEAFF.

The rearrangement links TRBV6-5 to TRBJ1-4; D unclear. The germline CDR1 and CDR2 sequences are MNHEY and SVGAGI. CDR3 length: 11 residues. Trimming took 2 bases from V and 5 from J, leaving 0 bases between them. CDR3 region: CASSYNEKLFF. Written as DNA, the CDR3 is TGTGCCAGCAGTTACAATGAAAAACTGTTTTTT.

This clone was counted once. The V call is TRBV27, the J call TRBJ2-6; D gene ambiguous. CDR3 length: 13 residues. CDR1 and CDR2 from the germline V gene are MNHEY and SMNVEV (reference sequence). V shed 4 bases and J shed 1 base, with 2 bases lying between them. The CDR3 loop reads CASSSSGANVLTF. As DNA, the CDR3 is TGTGCCAGCAGTTCTTCTGGGGCCAACGTCCTGACTTTC. Combining the CDR3 with reference TRBV27 and TRBJ2-6 gives the whole variable domain EAQVTQNPRYLITVTGKKLTVTCSQNMNHEYMSWYRQDPGLGLRQIYYSMNVEVTDKGDVPEGYKVSRKEKRNFPLILESPSPNQTSLYFCASSSSGANVLTFGAGSRLTVL.

J is TRBJ2-5 and V is TRBV27, with a tentative D call TRBD2 (6 bases). The CDR3 runs 14 residues. Germline loops: CDR1 MNHEY, CDR2 SMNVEV (reference sequence). V was trimmed by 5 bases and J by 4 bases, leaving 14 bases between them. In nucleotides, the CDR3 is TGTGCCAGCAGTCCCACCGGGGGAGGAGAGACCCAGTACTTC. Protein product: CASSPTGGGETQYF.

The gene calls are TRBV28 and TRBJ2-1; 9 bases match TRBD2. The CDR3 runs 17 residues. V trimming: 2 bases; J trimming: 0 bases; junction bases outside the gene matches: 5. CDR1 and CDR2 from the germline V gene are MDHEN and SYDVKM. The CDR3 reads CASSLGGGGNSYNEQFF. For the CDR3, the DNA is TGTGCCAGCAGTTTAGGCGGGGGGGGAAACTCCTACAATGAGCAGTTCTTC.

This chain connects TRBV6-6 to TRBJ1-4, with D possibly being TRBD1 (5 bases). The V gene's germline CDR1 is MNHNY and CDR2 SVGAGI (reference sequence). Deletions cut 6 bases from V and 5 bases from J, with 13 bases between. The CDR3 consists of 14 residues. The CDR3 loop is CASRTGTGNEKLFF. In DNA form, the CDR3 reads TGTGCCAGCAGAACCGGGACGGGGAATGAAAAACTGTTTTTT.

The chain couples TRBV2 to TRBJ2-7; TRBD2 agrees at 8 bases. CDR1 and CDR2 (germline): SNHLY, FYNNEI. The J segment lost 3 bases and the V segment lost 7 bases, leaving 11 bases of the junction unmatched. This CDR3 comprises 15 residues. The CDR3 nucleotides are TGTGCCAGCATCGAAGGGCGGGAGGTCTACTACGAGCAGTACTTC. This sequence encodes CASIEGREVYYEQYF.

V is TRBV27 and J is TRBJ2-4, with D perhaps TRBD2 (5 bases). There are 14 residues in the CDR3. Germline CDR1 and CDR2: MNHEY and SMNVEV (reference sequence). Trimming took off 3 bases at V and 9 bases at J, with 15 bases between the two ends. The CDR3 nucleotides read TGTGCCAGCAGTTTTAAGGCTAGCTTAGGCATTCAGTACTTC. Protein: CASSFKASLGIQYF.

The CDR3: CASRQGANEKLFF. In DNA, the CDR3 is TGTGCCAGTCGACAGGGAGCTAATGAAAAACTGTTTTTT. This chain connects TRBV27 to TRBJ1-4, with 7 positions matching TRBD1. CDR1 and CDR2 (germline): MNHEY, SMNVEV (reference sequence). The CDR3 length is 13 residues. J lost 3 bases, V lost 9 bases, and 4 bases had no gene match.

The chain employs TRBV28 and TRBJ1-5; perhaps TRBD1 as D (5 bases). Germline assignment: CDR1 MDHEN and CDR2 SYDVKM. CDR3 length equals 15 residues. The germline V and J ends were trimmed by 5 bases and 2 bases, with 13 bases remaining between them. The CDR3 DNA reads TGTGCCAGCAGTATTACAGGATTAGGCAATCAGCCCCAGCATTTT. Translated, it gives CASSITGLGNQPQHF.

This clone appeared many times. This rearrangement joins TRBV6-6 to TRBJ1-2, with unresolved D. The V and J ends lost 5 bases and 8 bases respectively, with 6 bases between them. This CDR3 region has 10 residues. Germline CDR1 and CDR2: MNHNY and SVGAGI (reference sequence). CDR3 sequence (DNA): TGTGCCAGCAGTCCCCCCGGCTACACCTTC. It specifies CASSPPGYTF.

V usage is TRBV28 and J usage is TRBJ2-7, with D perhaps matching TRBD1 (5 bases). The V gene's germline CDR1 is MDHEN and CDR2 SYDVKM. V lost 7 bases, J lost 2 bases, and 18 bases lay in between. The CDR3 covers 15 residues. CDR3 nucleotides: TGTGCCAGCATGGGAAGGGGAAGGGGTCCCTACGAGCAGTACTTC. Amino acid sequence: CASMGRGRGPYEQYF.

This clone was counted once. The rearrangement joins TRBV28 to TRBJ2-1, with 11 bases lining up with TRBD2. The V segment lost 6 bases and the J segment 3 bases; nucleotides outside the gene matches: 4. Germline values: CDR1 MDHEN, CDR2 SYDVKM. CDR3 length: 15 amino acids. CDR3 sequence (DNA): TGTGCCAGCAGCCAGACTAGCGGGGTCTACAATGAGCAGTTCTTC. Translating it yields CASSQTSGVYNEQFF.

The V and J genes are TRBV11-2 and TRBJ1-1, with TRBD1 as a possible D gene (5 bases). Per germline, CDR1 SGHAT and CDR2 FQNNGV. Trimming removed 5 bases at V and 4 bases at J, with 14 bases between. CDR3 length: 14 amino acids. CDR3 region: CASSERPGATEAFF. The DNA for the CDR3 is TGTGCCAGCAGCGAGAGACCTGGGGCCACTGAAGCTTTCTTT.

The genes are TRBV6-1 and TRBJ2-7, with D perhaps TRBD2 (6 bases). The CDR3 is 16 amino acids. CDR1 and CDR2 from the germline V gene are MNHNS and SASEGT. Trimming stripped 2 bases from V and 3 bases from J, with 17 bases between. DNA for the CDR3: TGTGCCAGCAGTGAAAAGACTAGTGAGGGAGGCTACGAGCAGTACTTC. This encodes CASSEKTSEGGYEQYF.